A single sample gave rise to the 3 T cell receptor beta chains below, sequenced in a study of cytomegalovirus exposure and HLA in healthy donors. With 60 Vbeta and 13 Jbeta primers, the PCR was carried out. Assay: immunoSEQ multiplex PCR; the TCRdb copy retains only in-frame clones and omits some. The table records 150,000 to 200,000 clones, approximately 82% of them present only once. The sequencing sample was made of PBMCs. All receptors come from a male donor in good health and CMV-seronegative.

The chain combines TRBV28 with TRBJ2-7; TRBD2 matches 13 bases. CDR1 is MDHEN, CDR2 SYDVKM, per germline. The CDR3 runs 17 residues. V was pared by 3 bases and J by 4 bases, with 9 bases of the junction left unmatched. CDR3 DNA: TGTGCCAGCAGTTTGAGACTAGCGGGAGGTAGTTTGTACGAGCAGTACTTC. Translating gives CASSLRLAGGSLYEQYF.

V gene TRBV5-4 combines with J gene TRBJ2-7; TRBD1 agrees at 7 bases. Germline lookup yields CDR1 SGHNT and CDR2 YYREEE (reference sequence). V shed 0 bases, J shed 5 bases, and the junction held 5 bases outside the gene matches. The CDR3 has 14 residues. CDR3 region: CASSLEQGSHEQYF. The CDR3 DNA reads as TGTGCCAGCAGCTTGGAACAGGGGAGCCACGAGCAGTACTTC.

The gene calls are TRBV7-9 and TRBJ2-1; TRBD2 matches at 12 bases. V gave up 4 bases and J gave up 7 bases; unmatched junction bases: 8. The CDR3 covers 16 residues. Germline V CDR1 and CDR2: SEHNR, FQNEAQ (reference sequence). CDR3 sequence: CASSSSRLAGENEQFF. CDR3 DNA: TGTGCCAGCAGCTCAAGCCGACTAGCGGGAGAAAATGAGCAGTTCTTC.